This is a list of T cell receptor beta chains from one sample in a study of control samples from healthy donors and cancer patients. Assay: immunoSEQ multiplex PCR; the TCRdb copy retains only in-frame clones and omits some. The sample lists some 150,000 clones; around 94% were seen once. The sequenced sample was PBMCs. The receptors stem from a man aged 55-75 years with colorectal cancer. Both conserved end residues are part of each CDR3. D genes are given only for firm matches. Rows give clone size only sometimes, using once, few, many, or a class for an expanded clone.

CDR3,DNA,D,length,J,size,V
CASSRGDRSPYQETQYF,TGTGCCAGCAGCCGAGGCGACAGGAGCCCTTACCAAGAGACCCAGTACTTC,.,17,TRBJ2-5,.,TRBV7-9
CASRTVTNTGELFF,TGTGCCAGCAGGACGGTGACGAACACCGGGGAGCTGTTTTTT,.,14,TRBJ2-2,.,TRBV7-9
CASSLVQITDTQYF,TGCGCCAGCAGCTTGGTCCAGATCACAGATACGCAGTATTTT,.,14,TRBJ2-3,.,TRBV5-1
CASSYSGQETYEQYF,TGTGCCAGCAGTTACTCGGGACAGGAGACCTACGAGCAGTACTTC,TRBD1,15,TRBJ2-7,.,TRBV6-5
CASKYTRTGLPYEQYF,TGTGCCAGCAAGTATACCAGGACAGGGTTACCCTACGAGCAGTACTTC,TRBD1,16,TRBJ2-7,.,TRBV27
CASSVGPGQGNEKLFF,TGTGCCAGCAGCGTAGGACCGGGACAGGGTAATGAAAAACTGTTTTTT,TRBD1,16,TRBJ1-4,.,TRBV9
CASSPPGQLYNEQFF,TGTGCCAGTAGTCCTCCCGGACAGCTTTACAATGAGCAGTTCTTC,.,15,TRBJ2-1,once,TRBV19
CASSLGLNQPQHF,TGTGCCAGCAGCTTAGGTCTAAATCAGCCCCAGCATTTT,.,13,TRBJ1-5,.,TRBV11-2
CASSLRTGGAYEQYF,TGTGCCAGCAGCTTAAGGACGGGGGGTGCCTACGAGCAGTACTTC,TRBD2,15,TRBJ2-7,few,TRBV7-2
CASSLGTGNTEAFF,TGCGCCAGCAGCTTGGGGACAGGGAACACTGAAGCTTTCTTT,TRBD1,14,TRBJ1-1,few,TRBV5-1
CASSFYSAGANVLTF,TGTGCCAGCAGCTTCTACTCGGCTGGGGCCAACGTCCTGACTTTC,.,15,TRBJ2-6,.,TRBV5-6
CASRQDQETQYF,TGTGCCAGCAGACAGGACCAAGAGACCCAGTACTTC,.,12,TRBJ2-5,.,TRBV2
CASSPLTGQNNQPQHF,TGTGCCAGCAGCCCATTAACGGGACAGAACAATCAGCCCCAGCATTTT,TRBD1,16,TRBJ1-5,.,TRBV6-2/TRBV6-3
CAISGQLYEQYF,TGTGCCATCAGTGGGCAGCTCTACGAGCAGTACTTC,.,12,TRBJ2-7,.,TRBV10-3
CASSIAGGGQNYGYTF,TGTGCCAGTAGTATAGCAGGAGGAGGCCAGAACTATGGCTACACCTTC,.,16,TRBJ1-2,.,TRBV19
CAIDRGPANTGELFF,TGTGCCATCGACAGGGGGCCGGCGAACACCGGGGAGCTGTTTTTT,TRBD1,15,TRBJ2-2,.,TRBV2
CASRDPGLAGGPSSYNEQFF,TGTGCCAGCAGGGATCCGGGACTAGCGGGGGGCCCGAGCTCCTACAATGAGCAGTTCTTC,TRBD2,20,TRBJ2-1,.,TRBV2
CARSVGGGSTDTQYF,TGTGCCCGGAGTGTCGGTGGCGGGAGCACAGATACGCAGTATTTT,.,15,TRBJ2-3,.,TRBV30
CASSLGYLANTEAFF,TGTGCCAGCAGTTTAGGGTATTTAGCGAACACTGAAGCTTTCTTT,.,15,TRBJ1-1,.,TRBV6-5
CASTMGTGGWAFF,TGTGCCAGCACTATGGGGACAGGGGGCTGGGCTTTCTTT,TRBD1,13,TRBJ1-1,.,TRBV6-5